This TCR beta chain was identified during a study of T cell responses to AZD1222 COVID-19 vaccine. Measured with immunoSEQ multiplex PCR; TCRdb has only the in-frame clones, and not every one. The sample has fewer than 300,000 clones; 80% to 95% are singletons. This CDR3 comprises 15 residues. Germline loops: CDR1 SGDLS, CDR2 YYNGEE. Trimming shortened V by 0 bases and J by 8 bases, and 14 bases separated the two germline ends. This clonotype was obtained from an adult in good health. J is TRBJ1-4 and V is TRBV9, with D possibly being TRBD1 (6 bases). The sample here was peripheral blood, taken on day 0 of AZD1222 vaccination. This CDR3 is CASSVGEGGREKLFF. CDR3 nucleotide sequence: TGTGCCAGCAGCGTAGGGGAAGGGGGAAGGGAAAAACTGTTTTTT.